These 7 T cell receptor beta chains came from one sample sequenced in a study of a mutant IDH1 vaccine in newly diagnosed glioma. Some clones are missing from TCRdb's copy, which holds only in-frame ones; the method was immunoSEQ multiplex PCR. The table shows tens of thousands of clones, with around 85% occurring only once. Time point described: week 23, last vaccination. Doses comprised 300 ug of mutant IDH1 20-mer peptide each, plus topical imiquimod. Antigens of these TCRs are unknown. Source: PBMCs, taken from a glioma patient whose treatment included an IDH1 peptide vaccine. The origin of the receptors is a woman between 45 and 60 years old with glioma.

The chain couples TRBV7-3 to TRBJ2-1; TRBD2 aligns across 10 bases. CDR3 length: 15 amino acids. V shed 8 bases, J shed 9 bases, and the junction held 13 bases outside the gene matches. Germline assignment: CDR1 SGHTA and CDR2 FQGTGA. The CDR3 DNA sequence: TGTGCCAGCTCCTCCGGGGTAGCGGGAGGAGTTGAGCAGTTCTTC. Its protein is CASSSGVAGGVEQFF.

This sequence joins TRBV13 and TRBJ2-2; D might be TRBD2 (7 bases). The CDR3 loop spans 15 amino acids. Germline assignment: CDR1 PRHDT and CDR2 FYEKMQ (reference sequence). V was trimmed by 3 bases and J by 4 bases, leaving 12 bases between them. The CDR3 protein is CASSLRGLGTGELFF. DNA of the CDR3: TGTGCCAGCAGCTTGCGGGGGCTGGGCACCGGGGAGCTGTTTTTT.

The chain uses TRBV11-1 and TRBJ2-7; D not certain. The CDR3 runs 15 residues. The germline V and J ends were trimmed by 5 bases and 0 bases, with 14 bases remaining between them. CDR1 is SGHAT, CDR2 FQDESV, per germline (reference sequence). CDR3 in amino acids: CASSPLALSSYEQYF. DNA of the CDR3: TGTGCCAGCAGCCCTCTTGCGCTGAGCTCCTACGAGCAGTACTTC.

The V and J genes are TRBV19 and TRBJ1-1, with a possible D match to TRBD1 (6 bases). CDR1 is LNHDA, CDR2 SQIVND, per germline (reference sequence). The CDR3 spans 16 residues. Trimming removed 4 bases at V and 4 bases at J, with 19 bases between. The CDR3 DNA reads TGTGCCAGTAGTAAGAGATCAGGGGCACCGGGCACTGAAGCTTTCTTT. It yields the protein CASSKRSGAPGTEAFF.

This sequence joins TRBV5-1 and TRBJ2-2; possible D gene TRBD2, 5 bases. Trimming pared 4 bases from V and 4 bases from J, leaving 8 bases between. The CDR3 runs to 13 residues. Germline lookup yields CDR1 SGHRS and CDR2 YFSETQ. The CDR3 spells CASSGGTTGELFF. Here the CDR3 DNA reads TGCGCCAGCAGCGGAGGTACCACCGGGGAGCTGTTTTTT.

This chain joins TRBV14 and TRBJ2-4; D might be TRBD1 (5 bases). Trimming cost V 4 bases and J 3 bases, with 13 bases left between them. The CDR3 loop spans 15 amino acids. CDR1 SGHDN and CDR2 FVKESK come from the germline V gene. The CDR3 region is CASSPTTGVKNIQYF. For the CDR3, the DNA is TGTGCCAGCAGCCCCACCACAGGAGTCAAAAACATTCAGTACTTC.

V gene TRBV2 combines with J gene TRBJ2-7; 8 nucleotides align to TRBD1. CDR3 length equals 16 residues. The germline gives CDR1 SNHLY, CDR2 FYNNEI. J was trimmed by 6 bases and V by 2 bases; bases with no gene match: 12. CDR3 protein: CASSEFSRGLPGEQYF. CDR3 DNA sequence: TGTGCCAGCAGTGAATTCAGCAGGGGGCTACCCGGCGAGCAGTACTTC.